The 22 T cell receptor beta chains below were found in one sample sequenced in a study of cytomegalovirus exposure and HLA in healthy donors. Sequenced by immunoSEQ multiplex PCR; TCRdb stores in-frame clones only, minus some. The sample lists roughly 130,000 clones; about 90% were seen once. The sequencing input was PBMCs. The source is a man under 40 in good health and CMV-seronegative.

The rearrangement joins TRBV7-8 to TRBJ1-4; D perhaps matches TRBD1 (6 bases). V was pared by 3 bases and J by 5 bases, with 7 bases between. The CDR3 sequence is 13 residues long. Germline values: CDR1 SGHVS, CDR2 FQNEAQ. CDR3 DNA sequence: TGTGCCAGCAGCTTGGACAGAAATGAAAAACTGTTTTTT. Its protein is CASSLDRNEKLFF.

In the case of this clone: This sample also contains other DNA sequences that code for the same CDR3. The chain recombines TRBV28 with TRBJ2-7; D perhaps matches TRBD2 (6 bases). The CDR3 is 14 residues long. V lost 1 base and J lost 2, with 9 bases in between. The germline V gene has CDR1 MDHEN and CDR2 SYDVKM. The CDR3 bases are TGTGCCAGCAGTTTATCGGGACTCCCCTACGAGCAGTACTTC. Its translation is CASSLSGLPYEQYF.

The gene calls are TRBV4-3 and TRBJ1-1; the D gene is possibly TRBD1 (5 bases). This CDR3 comprises 15 residues. The V gene lost 1 base and the J gene lost 3 bases, with 12 bases spanning the gap. CDR1 is LGHNA, CDR2 YSLEER, per germline. In nucleotides, the CDR3 is TGCGCCAGCAGCCAAGTTGACAGCGGGGACACTGAAGCTTTCTTT. Amino acids: CASSQVDSGDTEAFF.

The V and J genes are TRBV6-5 and TRBJ2-7; unclear D gene. The germline CDR1 and CDR2 sequences are MNHEY and SVGAGI. Trimming pared 6 bases from V and 0 bases from J, leaving 12 bases between. The CDR3 spans 14 residues. The CDR3 DNA sequence: TGTGCCAGCAGCGATCAGGTGAACTCCTACGAGCAGTACTTC. It encodes CASSDQVNSYEQYF.

DNA of the CDR3: TGTGCCAGCTCGCTGAGGACAGGGGATGAAGCTTTCTTT. This codes for CASSLRTGDEAFF. The gene calls are TRBV18 and TRBJ1-1; 9 bases match TRBD1. The CDR3 totals 13 residues. J lost 7 bases, V lost 6 bases, and 6 bases had no gene match. Germline V gene data show CDR1 as KGHSH and CDR2 as LQKENI. Drawing the rest from reference TRBV18 and TRBJ1-1, the complete variable domain is NAGVMQNPRHLVRRRGQEARLRCSPMKGHSHVYWYRQLPEEGLKFMVYLQKENIIDESGMPKERFSAEFPKEGPSILRIQQVVRGDSAAYFCASSLRTGDEAFFGQGTRLTVV.

The V gene is TRBV27, the J gene TRBJ2-1, with 8 bases fitting TRBD1. This CDR3 is 15 amino acids long. The germline V gene has CDR1 MNHEY and CDR2 SMNVEV (reference sequence). J was trimmed by 5 bases and V by 5 bases; bases with no gene match: 8. CDR3 nucleotide sequence: TGTGCCAGCAGTCCCCGGGACAGGACACACAATGAGCAGTTCTTC. Translation: CASSPRDRTHNEQFF.

This clone was recorded once. V is TRBV7-9 and J is TRBJ1-1; possible D gene TRBD1, 5 bases. V lost 6 bases and J lost 1, with 9 bases in between. The germline CDR1 and CDR2 sequences are SEHNR and FQNEAQ (reference sequence). The CDR3 sequence is 13 residues long. The CDR3 region is CASSRGQNTEAFF. As DNA, the CDR3 is TGTGCCAGCAGTCGCGGACAGAACACTGAAGCTTTCTTT.

This clone was observed a single time. The genes are TRBV7-9 and TRBJ2-2; 11 bases map to TRBD1. CDR3 size: 17 residues. Trimming removed 5 bases from V and 1 base from J; junction bases left unmatched: 6. The germline CDR1 and CDR2 sequences are SEHNR and FQNEAQ (reference sequence). CDR3 loop: CASSPGDRGWNTGELFF. CDR3 DNA sequence: TGTGCCAGCAGCCCGGGGGACAGGGGGTGGAACACCGGGGAGCTGTTTTTT.

J is TRBJ1-1 and V is TRBV12-2; the D call in the table, TRBD1, was not verified against the DNA. TRBV12-2 represents a pseudogene. This CDR3 has 14 amino acids. The DNA of the CDR3 is TGTGCAAGTCACTTAAGGGGGGACAGGGTCGAAGCTTTCTTT. It is translated as CASHLRGDRVEAFF.

This chain connects TRBV7-9 to TRBJ1-1; 7 bases align to TRBD1. This CDR3 has 14 residues. Germline V gene lookup returns CDR1 SEHNR and CDR2 FQNEAQ (reference sequence). V shed 5 bases, J shed 5 bases, and the junction held 8 bases outside the gene matches. CDR3 in DNA: TGTGCCAGCAGCGCTGGCCAGGGGGGTACTGAAGCTTTCTTT. It translates to CASSAGQGGTEAFF.

The chain combines TRBV4-3 with TRBJ2-1, with 7 positions matching TRBD1. Germline V gene sequence: CDR1 LGHNA, CDR2 YSLEER. V dropped 0 bases and J dropped 5; count of bases not matched to a gene: 7. This CDR3 has 16 amino acids. The CDR3 reads CASSQDWGQSNNEQFF. CDR3 sequence (DNA): TGCGCCAGCAGCCAAGATTGGGGACAGAGCAACAATGAGCAGTTCTTC.

The V and J genes are TRBV25-1 and TRBJ1-2; tentative D call: TRBD1 (6 bases). V was trimmed by 5 bases and J by 5 bases, leaving 15 bases between them. This CDR3 contains 14 residues. Germline CDR1 and CDR2: MGHDK and SYGVNS. This chain's CDR3 is CASSLPGHKYGYTF. CDR3 coding DNA: TGTGCCAGCAGTCTTCCGGGACACAAATATGGCTACACCTTC.

The genes are TRBV19 and TRBJ2-2; a weak D match, TRBD1 (7 bases). V was clipped by 3 bases and J by 6 bases, with 14 bases between them. CDR3 size: 15 residues. CDR1 LNHDA and CDR2 SQIVND come from the germline V gene (reference sequence). CDR3 loop: CASSMMAGGPGELFF. The CDR3 DNA reads TGTGCCAGTAGTATGATGGCAGGGGGGCCCGGGGAGCTGTTTTTT.

The rearrangement joins TRBV18 to TRBJ2-5; TRBD1 aligns across 8 bases. The germline CDR1 and CDR2 sequences are KGHSH and LQKENI. J was trimmed by 5 bases and V by 3 bases; bases with no gene match: 11. This CDR3 is built from 16 residues. The CDR3 is CASSPQAGGRGETQYF. Here the CDR3 DNA reads TGTGCCAGCTCACCCCAGGCAGGGGGCCGTGGGGAGACCCAGTACTTC. Full variable domain (outside the CDR3, taken from reference TRBV18 and TRBJ2-5): NAGVMQNPRHLVRRRGQEARLRCSPMKGHSHVYWYRQLPEEGLKFMVYLQKENIIDESGMPKERFSAEFPKEGPSILRIQQVVRGDSAAYFCASSPQAGGRGETQYFGPGTRLLVL.

The chain joins TRBV5-4 to TRBJ1-6; the D is unclear. CDR1 and CDR2 from the germline V gene are SGHNT and YYREEE (reference sequence). V gave up 4 bases and J gave up 0 bases, with 8 bases separating them. The CDR3 sequence is 15 residues long. CDR3 nucleotides: TGTGCCAGCAGCCCCTCTAGCTCCTATAATTCACCCCTCCACTTT. Its protein is CASSPSSSYNSPLHF.

The chain combines TRBV5-1 with TRBJ2-7; 11 bases fit TRBD2. This CDR3 contains 15 residues. Germline CDR1 and CDR2: SGHRS and YFSETQ. Trimming at V came to 0 bases and at J to 4 bases, leaving 3 bases not matched to a gene. CDR3 nucleotides: TGCGCCAGCAGCTTGGAACTAGCGGGGGCTTACGAGCAGTACTTC. Amino acid sequence: CASSLELAGAYEQYF.

The CDR3 nucleotides are TGCGCCAGCAGCCAAGATAACGCGAACAATGAGCAGTTCTTC. The encoded protein is CASSQDNANNEQFF. The chain employs TRBV4-3 and TRBJ2-1; D uncertain. V lost 0 bases and J 5 bases, leaving 8 bases between the germline ends. Germline loops: CDR1 LGHNA, CDR2 YSLEER. CDR3 length: 14 amino acids.

J is TRBJ2-7 and V is TRBV10-2, with TRBD1 matching over 7 bases. V lost 6 bases to trimming and J lost 3 bases; unmatched junction nucleotides: 8. Germline CDR1 and CDR2: WSHSY and SAAADI. CDR3 size: 14 residues. CDR3 sequence: CASRATGMFYEQYF. Here the CDR3 DNA reads TGCGCCAGCAGGGCGACAGGGATGTTCTACGAGCAGTACTTC.

The chain joins TRBV5-8 to TRBJ2-7; 12 bases agree with TRBD2. Germline-derived CDR1 and CDR2 are SGHTS and YDEGEE. The CDR3 is made up of 18 amino acids. J gave up 5 bases and V 4 bases, and 16 bases lay outside the gene matches. The CDR3 DNA follows: TGTGCCAGCAGCCCCGGAACTCTAGCGGGGGGGCTAGCCGACGAGCAGTACTTC. This gives the protein CASSPGTLAGGLADEQYF.

In regard to this clone: This CDR3 is also generated by other DNA sequences in the sample. The rearrangement joins TRBV6-1 to TRBJ1-2; 7 nucleotides line up with TRBD1. Germline V gene data show CDR1 as MNHNS and CDR2 as SASEGT. CDR3 length: 13 residues. After removal of 2 bases from V and 4 bases from J, the junction contained 1 base not matched to a gene. CDR3 sequence: CASSENRGYGYTF. CDR3 coding DNA: TGTGCCAGCAGTGAAAACAGGGGCTATGGCTACACCTTC.

The J gene is TRBJ2-3, the V gene TRBV9; D remains unclear. Trimming took 4 bases from V and 2 from J, leaving 5 bases between them. The length of the CDR3 is 12 residues. Germline V lookup: CDR1 SGDLS, CDR2 YYNGEE. As DNA, the CDR3 is TGTGCCAGCAGCCCGTACACAGATACGCAGTATTTT. It encodes CASSPYTDTQYF.

The J gene is TRBJ2-3, the V gene TRBV2, with D hard to call. Deletions cut 0 bases from V and 3 bases from J, with 13 bases between. The CDR3 covers 16 residues. Germline values: CDR1 SNHLY, CDR2 FYNNEI. This CDR3 reads CASSEALLGSTDTQYF. The CDR3 DNA reads as TGTGCCAGCAGTGAAGCGCTTCTGGGCAGTACAGATACGCAGTATTTT.